This T cell receptor beta chain was sequenced in a study of shared clonotypes between healthy human individuals. J gave up 0 bases and V 5 bases, and 3 bases lay outside the gene matches. The CDR3 is 15 residues long. The germline CDR1 and CDR2 sequences are ENHRY and SYGVKD. Study-wide findings and caveats: A small donor pool kept down the genetic and exposure-history diversity that was represented. Unshared clonotypes carried lower generation probabilities than those common to all four donors. Sequencing depth was expected to affect clonotype sharing among donors.

As to this clone: Its target is not known.

Produced via immunoSEQ multiplex PCR; TCRdb's table is partial and in-frame only. The data hold about 680,000 clones, with around 72% observed a single time. Caucasian adults living in Nashville, Tennessee, provided all samples. Material: memory CD4+ T cells sorted from blood. Regarding subset: CD45RA-negative fraction. The rearrangement uses TRBV10-3 and TRBJ2-2; 7 bases map to TRBD1. This TCR derives from a woman aged 25 to 39 in good health. As DNA, the CDR3 is TGTGCCATCAGTCGGACAGGCTCGAACACCGGGGAGCTGTTTTTT. It translates to CAISRTGSNTGELFF.